This record concerns one T cell receptor (beta chain) sequence. Antigen unknown. All donors participated as healthy donors of bone marrow. These data come from a study of cytomegalovirus exposure and HLA in healthy donors. Findings and limits, study-wide: Most subjects' HLA-A and HLA-B alleles were reportedly predicted from TCR beta sequences. In a later analysis, across HLA loci, associated TCR counts were highest for DRB1, lowest for HLA-C.

Researchers ran the PCR with 60 Vbeta and 13 Jbeta primers. Libraries were prepared by immunoSEQ multiplex PCR; TCRdb keeps only in-frame clonotypes and omits some of them. This sample has under 200,000 clones; 65% to 80% occur once, and the top ten carry approximately 0.7%. Sequencing input: PBMCs. This TCR was sampled from a woman aged 40 to 49 in good health and CMV-seronegative.

The CDR3 nucleotides are TGTGCCAGCAGCTCCAGGACAGGGGAGGGCTACACCTTC. Its protein product is CASSSRTGEGYTF. This chain links TRBV7-2 with TRBJ1-2; 9 bases are a match to TRBD1. J was trimmed by 8 bases and V by 4 bases; bases with no gene match: 5. The CDR3 spans 13 residues. The V gene's germline CDR1 is SGHTA and CDR2 FQGNSA.